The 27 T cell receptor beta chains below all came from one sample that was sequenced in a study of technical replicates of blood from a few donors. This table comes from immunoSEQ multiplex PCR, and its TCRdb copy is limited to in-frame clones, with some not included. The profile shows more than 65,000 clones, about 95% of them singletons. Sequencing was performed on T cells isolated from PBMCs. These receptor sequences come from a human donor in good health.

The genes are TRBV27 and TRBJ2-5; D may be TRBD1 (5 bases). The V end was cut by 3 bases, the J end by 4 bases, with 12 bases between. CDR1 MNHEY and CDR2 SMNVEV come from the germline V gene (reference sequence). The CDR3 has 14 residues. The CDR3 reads CASSLGLPGETQYF. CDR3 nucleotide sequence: TGTGCCAGCAGTTTGGGGCTTCCAGGAGAGACCCAGTACTTC.

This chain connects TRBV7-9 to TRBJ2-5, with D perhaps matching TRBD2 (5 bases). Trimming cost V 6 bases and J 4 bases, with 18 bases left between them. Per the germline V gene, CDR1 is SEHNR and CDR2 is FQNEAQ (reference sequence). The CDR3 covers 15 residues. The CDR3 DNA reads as TGTGCCAGCAGGCCGACCGGGAAAATGGGAGAGACCCAGTACTTC. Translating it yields CASRPTGKMGETQYF.

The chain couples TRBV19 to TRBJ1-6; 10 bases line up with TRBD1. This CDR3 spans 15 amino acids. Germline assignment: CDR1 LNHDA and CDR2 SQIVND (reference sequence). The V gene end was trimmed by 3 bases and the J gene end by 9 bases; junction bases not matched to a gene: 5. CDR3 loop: CASSIPTGGGSPLHF. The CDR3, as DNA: TGTGCCAGTAGTATCCCGACAGGGGGCGGTTCACCCCTCCACTTT. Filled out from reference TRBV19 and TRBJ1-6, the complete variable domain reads DGGITQSPKYLFRKEGQNVTLSCEQNLNHDAMYWYRQDPGQGLRLIYYSQIVNDFQKGDIAEGYSVSREKKESFPLTVTSAQKNPTAFYLCASSIPTGGGSPLHFGNGTRLTVT.

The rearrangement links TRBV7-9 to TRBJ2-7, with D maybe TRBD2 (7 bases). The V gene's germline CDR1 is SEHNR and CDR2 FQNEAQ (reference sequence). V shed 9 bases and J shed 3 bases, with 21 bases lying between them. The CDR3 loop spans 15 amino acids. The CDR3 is CASGGGLRDNYEQYF. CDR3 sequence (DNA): TGTGCCAGTGGGGGGGGACTAAGGGACAACTACGAGCAGTACTTC.

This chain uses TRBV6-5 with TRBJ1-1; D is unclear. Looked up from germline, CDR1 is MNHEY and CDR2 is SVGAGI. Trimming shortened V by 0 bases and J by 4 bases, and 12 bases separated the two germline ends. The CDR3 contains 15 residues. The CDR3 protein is CASSYSMLGSTEAFF. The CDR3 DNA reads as TGTGCCAGCAGTTACTCGATGTTGGGGAGCACTGAAGCTTTCTTT.

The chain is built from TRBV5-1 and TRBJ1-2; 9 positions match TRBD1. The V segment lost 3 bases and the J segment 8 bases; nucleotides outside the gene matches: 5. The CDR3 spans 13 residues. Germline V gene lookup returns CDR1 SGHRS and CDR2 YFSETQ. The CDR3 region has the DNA TGCGCCAGCAGCTCACGACAGGGGGAAGGCTACACCTTC. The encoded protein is CASSSRQGEGYTF.

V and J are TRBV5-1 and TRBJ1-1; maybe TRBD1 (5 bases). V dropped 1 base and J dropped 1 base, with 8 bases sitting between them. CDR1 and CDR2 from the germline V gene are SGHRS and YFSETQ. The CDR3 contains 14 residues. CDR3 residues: CASSLRGGNTEAFF. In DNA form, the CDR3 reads TGCGCCAGCAGCTTGAGGGGAGGGAACACTGAAGCTTTCTTT.

CDR3 protein: CSVEVSDAWAGGSSGSRSGELFF. CDR3 in DNA: TGCAGCGTTGAAGTGTCTGACGCTTGGGCAGGGGGTTCGAGCGGGAGTAGGTCCGGGGAGCTGTTTTTT. This chain connects TRBV29-1 to TRBJ2-2; TRBD2 might be the D (8 bases). CDR1 is SQVTM, CDR2 ANQGSEA, per germline. V was cut by 1 base and J by 6 bases, with 39 bases left in between. The CDR3 is made up of 23 amino acids.

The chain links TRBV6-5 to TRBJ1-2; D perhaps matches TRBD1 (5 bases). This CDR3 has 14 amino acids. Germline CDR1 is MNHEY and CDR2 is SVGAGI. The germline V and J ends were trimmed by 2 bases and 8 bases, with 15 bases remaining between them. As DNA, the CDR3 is TGTGCCAGCAGTTACGTCTCAGGGCGTCCCGGCTACACCTTC. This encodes CASSYVSGRPGYTF.

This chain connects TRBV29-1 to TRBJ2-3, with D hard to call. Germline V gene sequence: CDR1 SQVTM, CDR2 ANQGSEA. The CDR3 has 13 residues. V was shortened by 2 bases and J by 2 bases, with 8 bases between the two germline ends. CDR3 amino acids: CSVELQVTDTQYF. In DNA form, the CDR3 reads TGCAGCGTTGAATTGCAGGTCACAGATACGCAGTATTTT.

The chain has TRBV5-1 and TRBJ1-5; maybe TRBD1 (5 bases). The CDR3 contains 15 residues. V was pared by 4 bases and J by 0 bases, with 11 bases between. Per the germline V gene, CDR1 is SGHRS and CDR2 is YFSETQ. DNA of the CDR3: TGCGCCAGCAGCCCCGGGGGGAATAGCAATCAGCCCCAGCATTTT. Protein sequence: CASSPGGNSNQPQHF.

For the CDR3, the DNA is TGTGCCAGCTCTACAAGGGGGGGGGAAGGACAGGGCGAAGGGGATGAGCAGTTCTTC. Its protein is CASSTRGGEGQGEGDEQFF. This chain connects TRBV4-2 to TRBJ2-1; tentatively, D is TRBD1 (8 bases). The CDR3 covers 19 residues. Germline lookup yields CDR1 LGHNA and CDR2 YNFKEQ. The germline V and J ends were trimmed by 8 bases and 8 bases, with 34 bases remaining between them.

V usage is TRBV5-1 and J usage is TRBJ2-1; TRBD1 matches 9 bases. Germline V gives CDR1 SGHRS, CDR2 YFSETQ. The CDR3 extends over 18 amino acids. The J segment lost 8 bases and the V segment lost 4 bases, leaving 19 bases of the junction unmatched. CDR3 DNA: TGCGCCAGCAGCGTAGTACAGGGGGCAGCCCGCCTGGGAGATGAGCAGTTCTTC. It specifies CASSVVQGAARLGDEQFF.

CDR3 nucleotide sequence: TGTGCCAGCAGTTCGTCGGACAGCTCCTACGAGCAGTACTTC. Its protein product is CASSSSDSSYEQYF. The chain joins TRBV27 to TRBJ2-7; D is perhaps TRBD1 (6 bases). In germline, CDR1 is MNHEY, CDR2 SMNVEV (reference sequence). This CDR3 has 14 residues. V was pared by 4 bases and J by 0 bases, with 10 bases between.

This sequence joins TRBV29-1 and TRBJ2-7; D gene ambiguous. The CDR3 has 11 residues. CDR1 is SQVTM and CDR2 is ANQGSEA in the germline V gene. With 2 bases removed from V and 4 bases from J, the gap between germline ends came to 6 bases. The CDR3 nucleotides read TGCAGCGTTGAACATAGTTACGAGCAGTACTTC. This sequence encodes CSVEHSYEQYF.

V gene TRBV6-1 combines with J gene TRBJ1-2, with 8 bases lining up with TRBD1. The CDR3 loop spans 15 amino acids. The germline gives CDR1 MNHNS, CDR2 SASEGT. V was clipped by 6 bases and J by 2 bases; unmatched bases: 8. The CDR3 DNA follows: TGTGCCAGCAGAAAGACAGGGGCGACCAACTATGGCTACACCTTC. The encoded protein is CASRKTGATNYGYTF.

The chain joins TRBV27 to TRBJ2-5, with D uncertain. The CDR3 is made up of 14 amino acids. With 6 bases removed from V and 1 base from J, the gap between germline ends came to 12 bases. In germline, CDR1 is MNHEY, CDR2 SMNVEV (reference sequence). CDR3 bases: TGTGCCAGCAGCTCCAGGCTGTTCCAAGAGACCCAGTACTTC. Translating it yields CASSSRLFQETQYF.

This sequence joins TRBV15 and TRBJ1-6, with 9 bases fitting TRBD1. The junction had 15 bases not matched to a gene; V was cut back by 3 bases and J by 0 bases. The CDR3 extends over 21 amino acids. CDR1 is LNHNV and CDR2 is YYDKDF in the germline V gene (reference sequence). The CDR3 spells CATSSGQGRFLTSSYNSPLHF. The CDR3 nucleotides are TGTGCCACCAGCAGCGGACAGGGGCGCTTTCTTACCAGCTCCTATAATTCACCCCTCCACTTT.

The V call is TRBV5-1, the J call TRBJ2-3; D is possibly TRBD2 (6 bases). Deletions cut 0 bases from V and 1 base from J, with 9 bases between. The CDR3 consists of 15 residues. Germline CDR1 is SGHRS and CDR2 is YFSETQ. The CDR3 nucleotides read TGCGCCAGCAGCTTGGGGGGCGGGGGCACAGATACGCAGTATTTT. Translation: CASSLGGGGTDTQYF. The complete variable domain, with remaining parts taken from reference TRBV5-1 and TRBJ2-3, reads KAGVTQTPRYLIKTRGQQVTLSCSPISGHRSVSWYQQTPGQGLQFLFEYFSETQRNKGNFPGRFSGRQFSNSRSEMNVSTLELGDSALYLCASSLGGGGTDTQYFGPGTRLTVL.

In DNA, the CDR3 is TGTGCCAGCAGTGATGAGGGGACAGGGTATGGAGAAGCTTTCTTT. Its protein product is CASSDEGTGYGEAFF. This rearrangement joins TRBV2 to TRBJ1-1, with 9 bases lining up with TRBD1. Germline V gene lookup returns CDR1 SNHLY and CDR2 FYNNEI. J gave up 8 bases and V 3 bases, and 10 bases lay outside the gene matches. The CDR3 is 15 residues long.

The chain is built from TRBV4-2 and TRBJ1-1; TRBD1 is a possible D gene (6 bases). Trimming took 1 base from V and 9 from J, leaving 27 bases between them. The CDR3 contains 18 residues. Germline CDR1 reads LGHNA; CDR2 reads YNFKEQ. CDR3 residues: CASSQGSIRRDIELKAFF. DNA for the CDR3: TGTGCCAGCAGCCAAGGGAGCATACGCCGGGACATAGAACTTAAAGCTTTCTTT.

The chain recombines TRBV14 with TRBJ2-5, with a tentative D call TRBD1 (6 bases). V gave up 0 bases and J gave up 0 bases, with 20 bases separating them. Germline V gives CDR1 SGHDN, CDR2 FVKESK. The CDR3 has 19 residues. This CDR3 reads CASSQDLWVTQGYQETQYF. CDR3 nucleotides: TGTGCCAGCAGCCAAGATCTCTGGGTTACACAGGGATACCAAGAGACCCAGTACTTC.

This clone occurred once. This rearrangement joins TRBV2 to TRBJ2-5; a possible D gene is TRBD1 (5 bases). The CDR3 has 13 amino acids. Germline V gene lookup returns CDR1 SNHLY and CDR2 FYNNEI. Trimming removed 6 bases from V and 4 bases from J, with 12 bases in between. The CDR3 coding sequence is TGTGCCAGCAGCTGGGGCGCCGGAGAGACCCAGTACTTC. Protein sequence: CASSWGAGETQYF.

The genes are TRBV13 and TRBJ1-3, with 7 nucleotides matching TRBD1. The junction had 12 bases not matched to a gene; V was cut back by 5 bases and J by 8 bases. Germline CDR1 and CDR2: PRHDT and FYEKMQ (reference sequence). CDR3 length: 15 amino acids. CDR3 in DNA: TGTGCCAGCAGCGTCTCCGGGACAGTGGTTGACACCATATATTTT. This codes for CASSVSGTVVDTIYF.

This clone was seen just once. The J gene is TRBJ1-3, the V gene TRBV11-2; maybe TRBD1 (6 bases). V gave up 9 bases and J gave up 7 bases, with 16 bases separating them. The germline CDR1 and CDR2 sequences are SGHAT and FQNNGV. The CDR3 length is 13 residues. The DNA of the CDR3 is TGTGCCAGTGGGATTACAGGGTTGAACACCATATATTTT. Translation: CASGITGLNTIYF. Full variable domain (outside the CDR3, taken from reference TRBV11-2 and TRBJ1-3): EAGVAQSPRYKIIEKRQSVAFWCNPISGHATLYWYQQILGQGPKLLIQFQNNGVVDDSQLPKDRFSAERLKGVDSTLKIQPAKLEDSAVYLCASGITGLNTIYFGEGSWLTVV.

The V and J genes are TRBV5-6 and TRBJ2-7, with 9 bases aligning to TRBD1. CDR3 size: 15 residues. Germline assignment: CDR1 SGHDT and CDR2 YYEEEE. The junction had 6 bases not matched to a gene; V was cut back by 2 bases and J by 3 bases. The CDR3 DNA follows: TGTGCCAGCAGCTTCCGGGACAGGGCCTACTACGAGCAGTACTTC. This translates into CASSFRDRAYYEQYF.

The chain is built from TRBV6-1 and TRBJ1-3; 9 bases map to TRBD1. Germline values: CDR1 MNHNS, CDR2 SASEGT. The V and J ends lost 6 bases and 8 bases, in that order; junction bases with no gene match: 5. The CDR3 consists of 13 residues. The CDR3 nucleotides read TGTGCCAGCAGCCGACAGGGGGTATACACCATATATTTT. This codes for CASSRQGVYTIYF.